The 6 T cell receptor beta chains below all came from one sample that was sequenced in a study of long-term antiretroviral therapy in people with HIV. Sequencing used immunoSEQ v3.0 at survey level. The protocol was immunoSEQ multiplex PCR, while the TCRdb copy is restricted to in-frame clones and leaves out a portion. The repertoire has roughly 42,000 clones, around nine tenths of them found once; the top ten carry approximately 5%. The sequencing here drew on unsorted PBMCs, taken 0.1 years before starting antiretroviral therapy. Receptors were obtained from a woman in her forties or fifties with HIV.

The DNA for the CDR3 is TGTGCCAGCAGCCCCCGACAGGGCCGGGACTCTTTGCAGTACTTC. It yields the protein CASSPRQGRDSLQYF. The rearrangement uses TRBV7-9 and TRBJ2-7, with D perhaps matching TRBD1 (7 bases). The CDR3 extends over 15 amino acids. Germline assignment: CDR1 SEHNR and CDR2 FQNEAQ (reference sequence). V lost 5 bases and J lost 9, with 23 bases in between.

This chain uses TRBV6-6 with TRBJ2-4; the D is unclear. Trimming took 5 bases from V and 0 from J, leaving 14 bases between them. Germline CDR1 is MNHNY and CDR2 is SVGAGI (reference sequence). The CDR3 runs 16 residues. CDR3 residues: CASSLQGALAKNIQYF. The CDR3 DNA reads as TGTGCCAGCAGTCTCCAAGGTGCGCTAGCCAAAAACATTCAGTACTTC.

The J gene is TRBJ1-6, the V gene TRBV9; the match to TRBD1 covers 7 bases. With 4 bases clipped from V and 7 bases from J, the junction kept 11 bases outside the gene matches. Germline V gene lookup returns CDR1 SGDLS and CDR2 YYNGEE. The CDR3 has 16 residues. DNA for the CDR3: TGTGCCAGCAGCCCAGGCCGGACAGGCTTAAATTCACCCCTCCACTTT. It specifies CASSPGRTGLNSPLHF.

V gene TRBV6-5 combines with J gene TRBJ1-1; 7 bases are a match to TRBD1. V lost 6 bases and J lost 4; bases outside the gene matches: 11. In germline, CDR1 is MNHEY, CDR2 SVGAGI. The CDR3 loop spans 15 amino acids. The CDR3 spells CASRTQTGSLTEAFF. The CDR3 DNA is TGTGCCAGCAGAACCCAGACAGGGTCGCTCACTGAAGCTTTCTTT.

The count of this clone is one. CDR3 sequence: CASSPGAGYNEQFF. The DNA for the CDR3 is TGTGCCAGCAGCCCCGGGGCAGGCTACAATGAGCAGTTCTTC. The rearrangement uses TRBV7-8 and TRBJ2-1; D assignment may be TRBD1 or TRBD2 (5 bases each). CDR1 SGHVS and CDR2 FQNEAQ come from the germline V gene. V lost 5 bases to trimming and J lost 3 bases, with 11 bases between them. This CDR3 spans 14 amino acids.

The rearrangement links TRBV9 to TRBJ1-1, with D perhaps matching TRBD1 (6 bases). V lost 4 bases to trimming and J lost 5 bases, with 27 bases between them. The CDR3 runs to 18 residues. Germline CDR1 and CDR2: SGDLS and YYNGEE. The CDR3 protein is CASSPPDTGRRARTEAFF. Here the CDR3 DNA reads TGTGCCAGCAGCCCCCCTGATACAGGGAGGCGGGCAAGGACTGAAGCTTTCTTT.